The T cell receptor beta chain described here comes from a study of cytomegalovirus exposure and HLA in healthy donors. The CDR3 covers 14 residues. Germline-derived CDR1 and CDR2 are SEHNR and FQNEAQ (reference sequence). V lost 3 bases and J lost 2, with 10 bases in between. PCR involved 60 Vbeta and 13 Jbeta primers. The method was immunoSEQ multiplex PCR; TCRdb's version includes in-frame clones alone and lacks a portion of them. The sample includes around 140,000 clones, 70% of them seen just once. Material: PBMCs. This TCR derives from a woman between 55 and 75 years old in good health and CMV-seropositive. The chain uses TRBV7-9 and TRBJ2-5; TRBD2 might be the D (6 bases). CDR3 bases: TGTGCCAGCAGCTTGGGGACTCTTCAAGAGACCCAGTACTTC. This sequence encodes CASSLGTLQETQYF. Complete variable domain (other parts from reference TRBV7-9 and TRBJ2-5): DTGVSQNPRHKITKRGQNVTFRCDPISEHNRLYWYRQTLGQGPEFLTYFQNEAQLEKSRLLSDRFSAERPKGSFSTLEIQRTEQGDSAMYLCASSLGTLQETQYFGPGTRLLVL.